The 19 T cell receptor beta chains presented below share a single source sample, sequenced in a study of blood T cell repertoires in COVID-19. This table comes from immunoSEQ multiplex PCR, and its TCRdb copy is limited to in-frame clones, with some not included. The data hold 250,000 to 300,000 clones, with approximately 90% observed a single time. Sequences were obtained from peripheral blood. These receptor sequences come from a woman aged 40-49 years with acute or convalescent COVID-19.

This clone was seen once. The chain uses TRBV6-6 and TRBJ1-2, with D possibly matching TRBD1 (6 bases). This CDR3 has 15 residues. Germline V gene data show CDR1 as MNHNY and CDR2 as SVGAGI (reference sequence). The V and J ends lost 2 bases and 0 bases respectively, with 10 bases between them. The CDR3 region is CASSYGDTTNYGYTF. As DNA, the CDR3 is TGTGCCAGCAGTTACGGGGACACAACTAACTATGGCTACACCTTC.

The chain couples TRBV29-1 to TRBJ1-3; D perhaps matches TRBD1 (5 bases). The V gene's germline CDR1 is SQVTM and CDR2 ANQGSEA. Trimming took 6 bases from V and 3 from J, leaving 12 bases between them. This CDR3 region has 13 residues. CDR3 DNA sequence: TGCAGCGTCCTTCGGGGGGGTGGAAACACCATATATTTT. Translating it yields CSVLRGGGNTIYF.

The genes are TRBV7-8 and TRBJ1-2, with unresolved D. Germline CDR1 is SGHVS and CDR2 is FQNEAQ. The CDR3 length is 13 residues. The V gene lost 3 bases and the J gene lost 0 bases, with 5 bases spanning the gap. The CDR3 DNA reads TGTGCCAGCAGCTTTGGGCCTAACTATGGCTACACCTTC. Translating it yields CASSFGPNYGYTF.

The chain links TRBV11-2 to TRBJ2-1, with D tentatively TRBD1 (6 bases). The CDR3 consists of 14 residues. V gave up 0 bases and J gave up 6 bases, with 9 bases separating them. Per germline, CDR1 SGHAT and CDR2 FQNNGV. The CDR3 bases are TGTGCCAGCAGCTTAGATCCACAGGGCAATGAGCAGTTCTTC. The encoded protein is CASSLDPQGNEQFF.

The chain couples TRBV5-5 to TRBJ2-5; D perhaps matches TRBD2 (6 bases). V was cut by 4 bases and J by 4 bases, with 14 bases left in between. CDR1 and CDR2 from the germline V gene are SGHKS and YYEKEE (reference sequence). The CDR3 has 14 residues. CDR3 region: CASSPGAGLETQYF. DNA of the CDR3: TGTGCCAGCAGCCCGGGAGCAGGGTTAGAGACCCAGTACTTC.

This clone has a single count. V and J are TRBV7-3 and TRBJ2-1; possible D gene TRBD1, 6 bases. The CDR3 is 15 residues long. The germline V gene encodes CDR1 SGHTA and CDR2 FQGTGA. Trimming pared 5 bases from V and 7 bases from J, leaving 18 bases between. CDR3 in amino acids: CASSTRLQGSNEQFF. The CDR3, as DNA: TGTGCCAGCAGCACCCGCCTGCAGGGGTCAAATGAGCAGTTCTTC.

The rearrangement uses TRBV5-6 and TRBJ2-7; D uncertain. The CDR3 loop spans 12 amino acids. Trimming took off 4 bases at V and 3 bases at J, with 8 bases between the two ends. CDR1 and CDR2 (germline): SGHDT, YYEEEE. The chain's CDR3 is CASSRQDYEQYV. The CDR3 DNA reads as TGTGCCAGCAGCAGGCAGGACTACGAGCAGTACGTC.

In its sample, this clone was seen a few times. The chain uses TRBV12-3 or TRBV12-4 and TRBJ1-2; D unclear. The V and J ends lost 8 bases and 8 bases respectively, with 15 bases between them. The CDR3 contains 12 residues. Here the CDR3 reads CASGLAAMGYTF. For the CDR3, the DNA is TGTGCCAGCGGGTTAGCAGCCATGGGCTACACCTTC.

V is TRBV12-3 or TRBV12-4 and J is TRBJ1-2; D might be TRBD1 (6 bases). V dropped 7 bases and J dropped 6 bases, with 12 bases sitting between them. The CDR3 length is 12 residues. Here the CDR3 reads CASTRPGDGYTF. CDR3 nucleotides: TGTGCCAGCACCAGACCAGGGGATGGCTACACCTTC.

This clone has just one count. V and J are TRBV6-5 and TRBJ1-1; TRBD1 might be the D (5 bases). The CDR3 has 13 residues. Germline loops: CDR1 MNHEY, CDR2 SVGAGI. V lost 8 bases and J lost 1, with 11 bases in between. The CDR3 sequence: CASCFRANTEAFF. The DNA of the CDR3 is TGTGCCAGCTGTTTCAGGGCGAACACTGAAGCTTTCTTT.

The rearrangement uses TRBV10-3 and TRBJ2-3; the match to TRBD2 covers 13 bases. This CDR3 is built from 16 residues. V shed 6 bases and J 6 bases; nucleotides not matched to a gene: 9. Germline values: CDR1 ENHRY, CDR2 SYGVKD. The chain's CDR3 is CAIRPTSGGDRDTQYF. The CDR3 region has the DNA TGTGCCATCAGGCCAACTAGCGGGGGGGACCGGGATACGCAGTATTTT.

This clone turned up a few times. The chain links TRBV2 to TRBJ2-3; D is perhaps TRBD1 (6 bases). CDR1 is SNHLY and CDR2 is FYNNEI in the germline V gene. This CDR3 spans 12 amino acids. Trimming left V 7 bases short and J 6 bases short, with 11 bases between. In nucleotides, the CDR3 is TGTGCCAGCACTGGGGACATTGATACGCAGTATTTT. Its protein product is CASTGDIDTQYF.

This clone was observed once. The chain couples TRBV29-1 to TRBJ1-2; the match to TRBD1 covers 7 bases. The ends lost 6 bases at V and 8 bases at J; junction bases unmatched: 6. CDR3 length: 11 residues. Germline loops: CDR1 SQVTM, CDR2 ANQGSEA. The CDR3: CSVQGTPGYTF. The CDR3 bases are TGCAGCGTACAGGGGACGCCCGGCTACACCTTC.

The rearrangement links TRBV28 to TRBJ2-1, with 15 positions matching TRBD2. Germline V gene sequence: CDR1 MDHEN, CDR2 SYDVKM. Trimming took 5 bases from V and 0 from J; bases not matched to a gene: 8. The CDR3 contains 19 residues. In DNA form, the CDR3 reads TGTGCCAGCAGTCAACTCGGGACTAGCGGGGGGAGCTCCTACAATGAGCAGTTCTTC. Translating it yields CASSQLGTSGGSSYNEQFF.

J is TRBJ2-3 and V is TRBV5-1; 12 nucleotides agree with TRBD2. The germline V gene has CDR1 SGHRS and CDR2 YFSETQ. The CDR3 extends over 18 amino acids. With V trimmed by 0 bases and J by 4 bases, 9 bases remained unmatched. CDR3 bases: TGCGCCAGCAGCTTGGACGCTAGCGGGGGGGCCGGGGCAGATACGCAGTATTTT. Residues: CASSLDASGGAGADTQYF.

The J gene is TRBJ1-5, the V gene TRBV30; perhaps TRBD1 as D (6 bases). The germline CDR1 and CDR2 sequences are GTSNPN and SVGIG (reference sequence). With 3 bases removed from V and 10 bases from J, the gap between germline ends came to 13 bases. The CDR3 has 12 amino acids. CDR3: CAWRHLGAPQHF. The CDR3 DNA reads as TGTGCCTGGAGACACCTGGGGGCCCCCCAGCATTTT.

The gene calls are TRBV5-1 and TRBJ2-3; D might be TRBD1 (6 bases). CDR1 is SGHRS, CDR2 YFSETQ, per germline. V gave up 9 bases and J gave up 3 bases, with 17 bases separating them. The CDR3 runs 14 residues. CDR3 protein: CATSLWGPTDTQYF. The CDR3 region has the DNA TGCGCCACCTCTTTATGGGGGCCTACAGATACGCAGTATTTT.

V gene TRBV9 combines with J gene TRBJ2-2; D not resolved. This CDR3 has 16 residues. Germline CDR1 SGDLS, CDR2 YYNGEE. The V and J ends lost 2 bases and 0 bases respectively, with 11 bases between them. In DNA form, the CDR3 reads TGTGCCAGCAGCGTCCGCAGTGATACGAACACCGGGGAGCTGTTTTTT. Amino acid sequence: CASSVRSDTNTGELFF.

In this sample, this clone turned up a few times. The J gene is TRBJ1-2, the V gene TRBV5-1; 11 bases map to TRBD1. Germline assignment: CDR1 SGHRS and CDR2 YFSETQ. V lost 4 bases to trimming and J lost 7 bases; unmatched junction nucleotides: 6. CDR3 size: 14 residues. For the CDR3, the DNA is TGCGCCAGCAGCCAGGGACAGGGGGTAATTGGCTACACCTTC. Amino acid sequence: CASSQGQGVIGYTF.